The clone carrying this TCR beta chain was counted a few times. The sample originates from a study of identical twins. It was template switching that added a universal primer site, and there were unique molecular identifiers on the cDNA. TCRdb re-derived calls from the 5' RACE reads in MiXCR, one entry per CDR3 protein. The sample contains hundreds of thousands of distinct CDR3 sequences, 21% of which appear only once. The sample was also reused in another study, on T cells expressing NK-cell markers. That work adds: Of eight sequenced donors, seven were HCMV-seropositive and one HCMV-seronegative. Several donors had dominant NKG2C+ clonotypes that comprised roughly 1.0-8% of their CD8+ T cells.

This TCR derives from a woman aged 18-29 years in good health. The source material was PBMCs.

The CDR3 spells CSANPLLAGQETQYF. The CDR3 DNA sequence: TGCAGTGCTAATCCCCTCCTAGCGGGCCAAGAGACCCAGTACTTC. This chain uses TRBV20-1 with TRBJ2-5; 8 bases are shared with TRBD2. Germline CDR1 reads DFQATT; CDR2 reads SNEGSKA (reference sequence). This CDR3 has 15 residues. The V segment lost 4 bases and the J segment 1 base; nucleotides outside the gene matches: 8.